This T cell receptor (beta chain) was profiled in a study of T cell responses to AZD1222 COVID-19 vaccine (dated by TCRdb to about 2021). About the full investigation: Because spike-specific TCR depth and breadth did not differ between the two schedules, AZD1222 recipients who got a second dose at roughly 4 weeks were pooled with those who got a second dose at roughly 12 weeks. A total of 233 trial participants underwent TCR sequencing, of whom about 200 had received two doses of AZD1222 and 26 had received two doses of the MenACWY control vaccine. Trial participants were enrolled into age subgroups of 18-55, 56-69 and 70-plus years, which contained 148, 28 and 57 TCR-sequenced participants, respectively. The study at large found these results: Nearly half of unique spike-specific TCRs reportedly recognized epitopes outside regions mutated in the B.1.351 and B.1.1.7 variants. The vaccine-associated CD4 TCRs covered the entire spike protein, and the dominant responses fell in regions 160-218 and 743-854. The 56-69-year group was small, and its depth increase did not reach significance, likely because of low power. Because no day 14 peak-response samples were available, repertoires were characterized only after the peak T cell response. After two AZD1222 doses, both the breadth and the depth of spike-specific TCRs were significantly higher than at day 0 and than in MenACWY recipients. Only six or seven AZD1222 recipients were SARS-CoV-2 seropositive at baseline, limiting conclusions about previously exposed vaccinees. Participants were mostly white British and included more females than males, and it was suggested by the authors that clonal diversity may have been underestimated.

About this clone: What antigen it recognizes has not been identified. One base away there is no much larger clone; base qualities are not given. Other DNA sequences in the sample encode the same CDR3.

This specimen's time point label, per the study, means: baseline before first vaccination. Vaccinee samples came from UK trials COV001 and COV002, including a single-blind randomized controlled phase 2/3 trial of AZD1222 (ChAdOx1 nCoV-19) in healthy adults. For TCRbeta chain sequencing, PBMC samples were collected from trial participants at day 0 and at day 28 after the second dose. From the cysteine through the phenylalanine, the CDR3 covers 12 amino acids. The sequence is cut down to CDR3 DNA, 36 bases in frame from base 1. V is clipped by 2 bases and J by 5 bases, and the sequence between their germline boundaries is 6 bases long. From the germline V gene, CDR1 is MDHEN and CDR2 is SYDVKM. The CDR3 regions of human TCRbeta chains were analyzed by immunosequencing. Under the source paper's analysis protocol: Repertoire TCRs were matched against a reference library of SARS-CoV-2-specific TCRs generated with the MIRA antigen-specificity platform. Breadth was defined as the fraction of unique TCRs that were SARS-CoV-2-associated. Depth was defined as the fraction of total T cells that were SARS-CoV-2-associated. Using the MIRA data, each spike-specific TCR was mapped to the spike region that the TCR reacts to and placed in a CD4 or CD8 class. Log10-transformed breadth and depth values were compared by one-way ANOVA with Sidak's multiple comparisons tests. This is the immuneACCESS table as TCRdb keeps it, with only in-frame sequences that have V and J called. A part of the clones is gone; compared with another copy, unresolved V genes explain less than half, and the rest is unexplained. The V and J calls and the clone size are those of that table, but D and trimming were determined from the DNA. This sample lists about 110,000 clones; around 85% were detected once. The top ten clonotypes cover 4% to 5% of the sample.

Specimen: peripheral blood, collected on day 0 of AZD1222 vaccination. This receptor was taken from an adult in good health. This chain joins TRBV28 to TRBJ1-2, with no confident D gene call. The CDR3 protein is CASSLGSYGYTF. The DNA sequence is given as TGTGCCAGCAGTTTAGGGTCTTATGGCTACACCTTC.